Detailed here is one T cell receptor beta chain. This CDR3 is built from 15 residues. V lost 5 bases, J lost 5 bases, and 18 bases lay in between. Germline V gene data show CDR1 as MDHEN and CDR2 as SYDVKM. This entry comes from a study of blood T cell repertoires in COVID-19. Study information: Spain, Italy and the United States supplied samples that represented acute and convalescent COVID-19.

Cohort placement rested on clinical history that participants reported themselves. Two negative PCRs, clearance, or symptom resolution characterized the recovered Cohort 3 donors. In the original analysis: Estimation of nucleated cell counts was performed using reference gene primer amplification. The data were produced by immunoSEQ multiplex PCR, yet TCRdb's version contains in-frame clones alone and is incomplete. The V and J calls and clone size are taken from that table; D and trimming were inferred from the DNA. The table records some 290,000 clones, just under 90% of them present only once. Sequencing was done on a sample of PBMCs or T cells enriched from blood (not recorded which). V is TRBV28 and J is TRBJ1-1, with D tentatively TRBD1 (5 bases). The TCR was taken from a young woman who had recovered from COVID-19. Here the CDR3 reads CASSIPTDRITEAFF. DNA of the CDR3: TGTGCCAGCAGTATACCGACAGACCGAATTACTGAAGCTTTCTTT. The full variable domain, rest sourced from reference TRBV28 and TRBJ1-1, is DVKVTQSSRYLVKRTGEKVFLECVQDMDHENMFWYRQDPGLGLRLIYFSYDVKMKEKGDIPEGYSVSREKKERFSLILESASTNQTSMYLCASSIPTDRITEAFFGQGTRLTVV.